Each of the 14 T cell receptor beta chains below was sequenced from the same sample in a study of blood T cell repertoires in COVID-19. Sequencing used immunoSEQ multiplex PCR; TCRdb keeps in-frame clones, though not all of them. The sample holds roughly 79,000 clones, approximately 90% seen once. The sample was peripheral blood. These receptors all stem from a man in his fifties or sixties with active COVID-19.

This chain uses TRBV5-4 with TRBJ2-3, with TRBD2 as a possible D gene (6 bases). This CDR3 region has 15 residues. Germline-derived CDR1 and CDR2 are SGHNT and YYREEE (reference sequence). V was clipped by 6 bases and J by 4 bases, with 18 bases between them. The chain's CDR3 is CASKRLGSGADTQYF. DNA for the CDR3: TGTGCCAGCAAACGACTAGGAAGCGGAGCAGATACGCAGTATTTT.

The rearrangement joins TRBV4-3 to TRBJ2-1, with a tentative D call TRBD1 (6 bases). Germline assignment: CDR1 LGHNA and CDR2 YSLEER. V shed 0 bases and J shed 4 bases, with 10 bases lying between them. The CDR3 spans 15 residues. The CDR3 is CASSQDRGIYNEQFF. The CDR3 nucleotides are TGCGCCAGCAGCCAAGACAGGGGAATTTACAATGAGCAGTTCTTC.

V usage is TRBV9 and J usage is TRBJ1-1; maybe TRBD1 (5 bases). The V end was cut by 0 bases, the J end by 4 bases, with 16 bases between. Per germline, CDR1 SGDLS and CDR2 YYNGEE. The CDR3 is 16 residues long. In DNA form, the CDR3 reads TGTGCCAGCAGCGTAGGCGCGGGGACGGCGGGCACTGAAGCTTTCTTT. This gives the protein CASSVGAGTAGTEAFF.

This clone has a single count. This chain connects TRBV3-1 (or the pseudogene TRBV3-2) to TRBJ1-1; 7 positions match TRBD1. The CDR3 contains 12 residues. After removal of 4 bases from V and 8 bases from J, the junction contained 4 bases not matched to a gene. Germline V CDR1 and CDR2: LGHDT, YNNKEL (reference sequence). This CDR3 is CASSRPTGEAFF. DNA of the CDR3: TGTGCCAGCAGCCGCCCGACAGGGGAAGCTTTCTTT.

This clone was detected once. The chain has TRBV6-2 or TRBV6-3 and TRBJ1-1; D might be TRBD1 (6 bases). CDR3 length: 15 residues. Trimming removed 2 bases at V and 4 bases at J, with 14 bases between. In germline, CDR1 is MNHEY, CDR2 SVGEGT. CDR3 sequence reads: CASSYAWGGSTEAFF. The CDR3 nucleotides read TGTGCCAGCAGTTACGCGTGGGGGGGCAGCACTGAAGCTTTCTTT.

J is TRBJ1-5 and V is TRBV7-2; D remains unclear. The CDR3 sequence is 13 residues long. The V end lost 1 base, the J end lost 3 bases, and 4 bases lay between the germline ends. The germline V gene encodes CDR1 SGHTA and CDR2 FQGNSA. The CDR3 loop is CASSLDNNQPQHF. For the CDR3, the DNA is TGTGCCAGCAGCTTAGATAACAATCAGCCCCAGCATTTT.

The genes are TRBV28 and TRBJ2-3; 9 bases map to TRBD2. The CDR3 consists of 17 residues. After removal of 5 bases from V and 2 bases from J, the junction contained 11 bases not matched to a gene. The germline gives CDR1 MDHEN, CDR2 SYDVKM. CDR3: CASSATQRGDDTDTQYF. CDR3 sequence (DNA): TGTGCCAGCAGTGCCACTCAGCGGGGGGATGACACAGATACGCAGTATTTT.

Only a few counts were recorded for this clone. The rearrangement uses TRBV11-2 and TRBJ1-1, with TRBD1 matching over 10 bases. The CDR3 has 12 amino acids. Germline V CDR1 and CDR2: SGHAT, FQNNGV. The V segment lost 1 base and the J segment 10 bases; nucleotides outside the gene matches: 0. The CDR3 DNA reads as TGTGCCAGCAGCTTAGGACAGGGGGCAGCTTTCTTT. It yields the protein CASSLGQGAAFF.

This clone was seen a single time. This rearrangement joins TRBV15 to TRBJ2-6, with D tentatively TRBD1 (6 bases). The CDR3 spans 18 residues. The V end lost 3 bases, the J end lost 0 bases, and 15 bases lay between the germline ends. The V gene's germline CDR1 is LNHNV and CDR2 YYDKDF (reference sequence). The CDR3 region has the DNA TGTGCCACCAGCAGTACGACAGGCCGAATCTCTGGGGCCAACGTCCTGACTTTC. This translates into CATSSTTGRISGANVLTF.

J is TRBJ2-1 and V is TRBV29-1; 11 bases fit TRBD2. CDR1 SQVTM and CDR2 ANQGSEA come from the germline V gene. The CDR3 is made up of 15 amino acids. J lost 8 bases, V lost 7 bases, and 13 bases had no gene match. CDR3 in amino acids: CSGITSGSILDEQFF. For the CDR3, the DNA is TGCAGCGGGATAACTAGCGGGAGTATTTTGGATGAGCAGTTCTTC.

CDR3 sequence: CASSLQTGLSTGELFF. The DNA for the CDR3 is TGTGCCAGCAGCCTCCAGACAGGGCTCTCGACCGGGGAGCTGTTTTTT. This chain links TRBV5-4 with TRBJ2-2; the match to TRBD1 covers 7 bases. The CDR3 covers 16 residues. Germline trimming cut 4 bases from V and 5 bases from J; bases unmatched to any gene: 11. The germline gives CDR1 SGHNT, CDR2 YYREEE (reference sequence). Filled out from reference TRBV5-4 and TRBJ2-2, the complete variable domain reads ETGVTQSPTHLIKTRGQQVTLRCSSQSGHNTVSWYQQALGQGPQFIFQYYREEENGRGNFPPRFSGLQFPNYSSELNVNALELDDSALYLCASSLQTGLSTGELFFGEGSRLTVL.

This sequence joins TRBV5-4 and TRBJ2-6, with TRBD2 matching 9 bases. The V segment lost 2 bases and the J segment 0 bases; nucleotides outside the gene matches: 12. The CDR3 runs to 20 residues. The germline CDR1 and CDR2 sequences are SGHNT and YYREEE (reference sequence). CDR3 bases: TGTGCCAGCAGCTTCGGGGGGGGCCGCGGGAGGGGCTCTGGGGCCAACGTCCTGACTTTC. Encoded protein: CASSFGGGRGRGSGANVLTF.

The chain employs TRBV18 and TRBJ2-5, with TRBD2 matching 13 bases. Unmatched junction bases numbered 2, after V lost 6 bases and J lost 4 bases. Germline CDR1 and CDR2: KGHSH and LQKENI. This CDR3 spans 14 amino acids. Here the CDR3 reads CASSRTSGRETQYF. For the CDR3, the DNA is TGTGCCAGCTCCCGGACTAGCGGGAGAGAGACCCAGTACTTC.

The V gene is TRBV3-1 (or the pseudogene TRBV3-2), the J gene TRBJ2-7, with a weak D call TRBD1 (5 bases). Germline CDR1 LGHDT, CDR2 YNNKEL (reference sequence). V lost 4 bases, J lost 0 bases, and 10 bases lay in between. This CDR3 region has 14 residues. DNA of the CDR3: TGTGCCAGCAGCCCGAACAGGAACTCCTACGAGCAGTACTTC. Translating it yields CASSPNRNSYEQYF.